This passage covers 32 T cell receptor beta chains from one sample sequenced in a study (dated by TCRdb to the mid-2010s). Cells that were CD4+CD25+CD127-/low were the ones isolated as Tregs. Libraries were built with 5' RACE. These reads were obtained on an Illumina MiSeq. The public reads were quality trimmed at Q25 with fastp and then assembled into clones with MiXCR by TCRdb, keeping productive beta chains. Duplicate CDR3 protein sequences are folded into a single record with the most common DNA and genes. The sample data list about 9,100 distinct CDR3 sequences, and about 14% of these were observed just once. More than 2.5% of the sample belongs to the ten largest clones. The specimen was Tregs sorted from blood. These TCRs come from a female donor with breast cancer.

In its sample, this clonotype ranks as medium-sized. The chain uses TRBV7-9 and TRBJ2-5; a possible D gene is TRBD1 (5 bases). The CDR3 has 13 amino acids. In germline, CDR1 is SEHNR, CDR2 FQNEAQ (reference sequence). V was trimmed by 1 base and J by 5 bases, leaving 8 bases between them. The CDR3 loop is CASSLEGPETQYF. CDR3 sequence (DNA): TGTGCCAGCAGCTTAGAGGGGCCCGAGACCCAGTACTTC.

This sequence joins TRBV5-1 and TRBJ2-7, with 7 bases aligning to TRBD2. This CDR3 is built from 13 residues. The ends lost 0 bases at V and 6 bases at J; junction bases unmatched: 3. CDR1 and CDR2 from the germline V gene are SGHRS and YFSETQ. CDR3 coding DNA: TGCGCCAGCAGCTTGGAAACGGGGGGCGAGCAGTACTTC. It specifies CASSLETGGEQYF.

This clonotype showed up just a few times. This chain connects TRBV10-2 to TRBJ2-1; 15 bases are a match to TRBD2. J gave up 10 bases and V 2 bases, and 9 bases lay outside the gene matches. Germline CDR1 WSHSY, CDR2 SAAADI. The length of the CDR3 is 17 residues. CDR3 amino acids: CASSEGGLAGGRAEQFF. The CDR3 DNA is TGCGCCAGCAGTGAGGGGGGACTAGCGGGAGGCCGGGCCGAGCAGTTCTTC.

This clonotype was counted only a few times. The chain combines TRBV5-1 with TRBJ2-1; D not certain. The V end was cut by 1 base, the J end by 8 bases, with 7 bases between. This CDR3 has 12 residues. Germline CDR1 SGHRS, CDR2 YFSETQ. This CDR3 is CASSLRSDEQFF. In nucleotides, the CDR3 is TGCGCCAGCAGCTTGCGCAGCGATGAGCAGTTCTTC.

The chain combines TRBV20-1 with TRBJ2-7, with 9 nucleotides matching TRBD2. The trim removed 1 base at V and 1 base at J, leaving 2 bases unmatched. Germline V CDR1 and CDR2: DFQATT, SNEGSKA (reference sequence). CDR3 length equals 14 residues. CDR3 residues: CSARGLAGSYEQYF. The CDR3 DNA sequence: TGCAGTGCTAGAGGGCTAGCGGGATCCTACGAGCAGTACTTC.

By sample fraction, this clonotype is medium-sized. This sequence joins TRBV5-1 and TRBJ2-7, with 12 nucleotides matching TRBD2. The V gene's germline CDR1 is SGHRS and CDR2 YFSETQ. The CDR3 spans 18 residues. J lost 1 base, V lost 0 bases, and 8 bases had no gene match. CDR3 nucleotides: TGCGCCAGCAGCTTGGGACTAGCGGGAGAAAGTCGGTCCTACGAGCAGTACTTC. Protein sequence: CASSLGLAGESRSYEQYF.

The CDR3 reads CASSSGGGPGNTIYF. The CDR3 region has the DNA TGCGCCAGCAGCTCCGGCGGGGGGCCTGGAAACACCATATATTTT. The chain couples TRBV5-1 to TRBJ1-3, with TRBD1 as a possible D gene (6 bases). Trimming cost V 3 bases and J 2 bases, with 12 bases left between them. The CDR3 extends over 15 amino acids. Germline CDR1 SGHRS, CDR2 YFSETQ.

This clonotype was observed many times. This sequence joins TRBV5-1 and TRBJ1-4; no definite D call. Per germline, CDR1 SGHRS and CDR2 YFSETQ. CDR3 length: 14 amino acids. The V and J ends lost 4 bases and 5 bases respectively, with 12 bases between them. This chain's CDR3 is CASSPGGRNEKLFF. DNA of the CDR3: TGCGCCAGCAGCCCTGGAGGGAGGAATGAAAAACTGTTTTTT.

This clonotype was observed a few times. With a much larger clone just one base away, this may be a read error. This rearrangement joins TRBV27 to TRBJ2-2; maybe TRBD2 (5 bases). Germline V gene data show CDR1 as MNHEY and CDR2 as SMNVEV (reference sequence). The length of the CDR3 is 13 residues. The CDR3, as DNA: TGTGCCAGCAGTTTAGAAGATACCGGGGAGCCGTTTTTT. Protein: CASSLEDTGEPFF.

This clonotype was observed many times. For the CDR3, the DNA is TGTGCCAGCAGCTTAGATCTGAGGCCCCTCAAGACAAGGAATGAGCAGTTCTTC. Protein sequence: CASSLDLRPLKTRNEQFF. The J gene is TRBJ2-1, the V gene TRBV11-3; D gene unclear. The germline V gene encodes CDR1 SGHNT and CDR2 YENEEA. CDR3 length: 18 residues. V lost 0 bases to trimming and J lost 7 bases, with 22 bases between them.

This clonotype is termed medium-sized. The chain links TRBV7-3 to TRBJ2-7; possibly TRBD1 for D (5 bases). This CDR3 has 16 amino acids. V shed 1 base and J shed 3 bases, with 16 bases lying between them. Germline values: CDR1 SGHTA, CDR2 FQGTGA. CDR3 region: CASSLSSGSTVYEQYF. The CDR3 DNA reads as TGTGCCAGCAGCTTAAGTTCAGGGTCGACAGTCTACGAGCAGTACTTC.

A few counts support this clonotype. A single base separates this from a much larger clone, so it may be a read error. The chain couples TRBV2 to TRBJ2-3; no definite D call. This CDR3 has 12 residues. The germline V gene has CDR1 SNHLY and CDR2 FYNNEI. CDR3 sequence reads: CAGSEYGDTQYF. CDR3 DNA sequence: TGTGCCGGCAGTGAATATGGAGATACGCAGTATTTT.

V is TRBV28 and J is TRBJ1-4, with D hard to call. The V gene's germline CDR1 is MDHEN and CDR2 SYDVKM. The germline V and J ends were trimmed by 6 bases and 8 bases, with 22 bases remaining between them. This CDR3 contains 16 residues. In DNA, the CDR3 is TGTGCCAGCAGCTCGCCTCTGCCAGGCCTGAGCGAAAAACTGTTTTTT. Encoded protein: CASSSPLPGLSEKLFF.

In its sample, this clonotype is medium-sized (0.01 to 0.1%). The chain joins TRBV24-1 to TRBJ2-1; D tentatively fits TRBD1 or TRBD2 (5 bases each). The CDR3 sequence is 14 residues long. Germline loops: CDR1 KGHDR, CDR2 SFDVKD. The V and J ends lost 4 bases and 5 bases respectively, with 11 bases between them. CDR3 loop: CATSDGLGDNEQFF. The DNA for the CDR3 is TGTGCCACCAGTGACGGACTGGGGGACAATGAGCAGTTCTTC.

In its sample, this clonotype is medium-sized. The DNA for the CDR3 is TGTGCCAGCAGCCGAAGGCAGGGGAATGAGCAGTTCTTC. As protein: CASSRRQGNEQFF. J is TRBJ2-1 and V is TRBV6-6, with a weak D call TRBD1 (6 bases). The germline V gene has CDR1 MNHNY and CDR2 SVGAGI (reference sequence). The V end lost 6 bases, the J end lost 7 bases, and 13 bases lay between the germline ends. The CDR3 is 13 residues long.

This clonotype is judged medium-sized. The chain has TRBV20-1 and TRBJ2-6; D gene uncertain. The CDR3 is made up of 15 amino acids. V was cut by 0 bases and J by 2 bases, with 8 bases left in between. CDR1 is DFQATT, CDR2 SNEGSKA, per germline (reference sequence). The DNA for the CDR3 is TGCAGTGCTAGAGAGGCGCAAACTGGGGCCAACGTCCTGACTTTC. This gives the protein CSAREAQTGANVLTF.

This clonotype was observed many times. The J gene is TRBJ2-1, the V gene TRBV5-1, with TRBD2 matching 8 bases. The CDR3 is 15 amino acids. Per the germline V gene, CDR1 is SGHRS and CDR2 is YFSETQ. J gave up 5 bases and V 4 bases, and 8 bases lay outside the gene matches. DNA of the CDR3: TGCGCCAGCAGCCCTCCACTAGCGGAGAACAATGAGCAGTTCTTC. Its protein is CASSPPLAENNEQFF.

Regarding this clonotype: Its ends do not fully match the called genes, so a read error is possible. This rearrangement joins TRBV28 to TRBJ2-1; TRBD2 matches at 8 bases. The CDR3 loop spans 16 amino acids. Germline V gives CDR1 MDHEN, CDR2 SYDVKM. This chain's CDR3 is CTSSSPSSGQINEQFF. The CDR3 nucleotides read TGTACCAGCAGTTCCCCGTCTAGCGGGCAGATCAATGAGCAGTTCTTC.

Within the sample, this clonotype is medium-sized (0.01 to 0.1%). The rearrangement uses TRBV12-3 or TRBV12-4 and TRBJ1-4; D call uncertain. The V gene lost 6 bases and the J gene lost 8 bases, with 16 bases spanning the gap. The CDR3 runs 14 residues. CDR3 bases: TGTGCCAGCAGCTACAGCACCGGCAACGAAAAACTGTTTTTT. Its translation is CASSYSTGNEKLFF.

This clonotype was counted at least ten times. This chain links TRBV10-2 with TRBJ2-2; 7 bases match TRBD2. With 6 bases clipped from V and 3 bases from J, the junction kept 7 bases outside the gene matches. Looked up from germline, CDR1 is WSHSY and CDR2 is SAAADI. The CDR3 covers 15 residues. CDR3: CASSVWAGDTGELFF. Written as DNA, the CDR3 is TGCGCCAGCAGCGTCTGGGCGGGAGACACCGGGGAGCTGTTTTTT.

Ten or more counts support this clonotype. The rearrangement joins TRBV18 to TRBJ2-5; D call uncertain. Trimming pared 6 bases from V and 5 bases from J, leaving 13 bases between. The CDR3 sequence is 13 residues long. Germline V gene data show CDR1 as KGHSH and CDR2 as LQKENI. The CDR3: CASSLTGPETQYF. The DNA of the CDR3 is TGTGCCAGCTCTCTAACGGGTCCGGAGACCCAGTACTTC.

Details on this clonotype: Since no conserved phenylalanine or tryptophan closes the CDR3, a read error is the likely cause. The V call is TRBV29-1, the J call TRBJ2-2, with TRBD1 matching 7 bases. The CDR3 is 14 amino acids. The junction had 7 bases not matched to a gene; V was cut back by 7 bases and J by 2 bases. CDR1 and CDR2 from the germline V gene are SQVTM and ANQGSEA. The CDR3 DNA sequence: TGCAGCGCCAGGACAGGTTTTAACACCGGGGAGCTGTTTCTT. Its translation: CSARTGFNTGELFL.

About this clonotype itself: A much larger clonotype is one base distant, so this may be a read error. The chain combines TRBV29-1 with TRBJ1-2; maybe TRBD1 (5 bases). The CDR3 extends over 14 amino acids. The germline V and J ends were trimmed by 0 bases and 1 base, with 9 bases remaining between them. In germline, CDR1 is SQVTM, CDR2 ANQGSEA. CDR3 nucleotide sequence: TGCAGCGTTGAAGATTCGGGGGATAACTATGGCTACACCTTC. This sequence encodes CSVEDSGDNYGYTF.

By share, this clonotype ranks as medium-sized. The gene calls are TRBV3-1 and TRBJ2-3; D unclear. V was pared by 5 bases and J by 9 bases, with 12 bases between. Germline V lookup: CDR1 LGHDT, CDR2 YNNKEL (reference sequence). The CDR3 contains 12 residues. CDR3 loop: CASSYDGATQYF. The DNA of the CDR3 is TGTGCCAGCAGCTACGACGGCGCAACGCAGTATTTT.

This clonotype was detected only a few times. V usage is TRBV5-1 and J usage is TRBJ2-7, with TRBD1 matching 8 bases. The CDR3 spans 15 residues. The junction had 14 bases not matched to a gene; V was cut back by 7 bases and J by 5 bases. Per the germline V gene, CDR1 is SGHRS and CDR2 is YFSETQ. CDR3 DNA sequence: TGCGCCAGCCGACTAACAGGGGGAACGCTCCACGAGCAGTACTTC. Translation: CASRLTGGTLHEQYF.

By share, this clonotype counts as medium-sized. The chain employs TRBV29-1 and TRBJ2-7; 9 bases are shared with TRBD1. The germline V gene has CDR1 SQVTM and CDR2 ANQGSEA. CDR3 length equals 14 residues. The V and J ends lost 5 bases and 6 bases, in that order; junction bases with no gene match: 11. The CDR3 protein is CSVFLRDRAGEQYF. The CDR3 bases are TGCAGCGTTTTCCTCCGGGACAGGGCGGGCGAGCAGTACTTC.

Judged by abundance, this clonotype is medium-sized. V usage is TRBV28 and J usage is TRBJ2-1; 9 bases map to TRBD2. The CDR3 is 16 residues long. Germline V gives CDR1 MDHEN, CDR2 SYDVKM. J was trimmed by 2 bases and V by 5 bases; bases with no gene match: 7. CDR3 sequence: CASSPVSGRPYNEQFF. The CDR3 DNA reads TGTGCCAGCAGTCCCGTGAGCGGGAGGCCCTACAATGAGCAGTTCTTC.

By sample fraction, this clonotype is medium-sized (0.01 to 0.1%). This chain joins TRBV20-1 and TRBJ1-2, with TRBD1 identical over 7 bases. V gave up 7 bases and J gave up 5 bases; unmatched junction bases: 10. CDR1 is DFQATT and CDR2 is SNEGSKA in the germline V gene (reference sequence). The CDR3 runs to 13 residues. CDR3 bases: TGCAGTGGGGCGGCAGGGGGGATGTATGGCTACACCTTC. Its protein is CSGAAGGMYGYTF.

Within the sample, this clonotype is medium-sized (0.01 to 0.1%). The chain employs TRBV12-3 or TRBV12-4 and TRBJ1-6; 8 bases are a match to TRBD1. The V and J ends lost 3 bases and 10 bases, in that order; junction bases with no gene match: 14. The CDR3 sequence is 17 residues long. The CDR3 DNA reads TGTGCCAGCAGTTTGGATCCCGGAGGACAGGGAGGCTCACCCCTCCACTTT. The encoded protein is CASSLDPGGQGGSPLHF.

A remark on this clonotype: A much bigger clone sits one base away, suggesting this may be a read error. The J gene is TRBJ2-2, the V gene TRBV5-1; tentative D call: TRBD2 (6 bases). The V gene's germline CDR1 is SGHRS and CDR2 YFSETQ. The CDR3 runs 14 residues. DNA of the CDR3: TGCGCCGGCAGCACCGGGACTCCTACCGGGGAGCTGTTTTTT. It encodes CAGSTGTPTGELFF.

This clonotype counts as medium-sized. V and J are TRBV5-1 and TRBJ2-1; 9 bases match TRBD2. J gave up 6 bases and V 2 bases, and 9 bases lay outside the gene matches. The CDR3 length is 16 residues. Per germline, CDR1 SGHRS and CDR2 YFSETQ. In DNA form, the CDR3 reads TGCGCCAGCAGCTTTGAGGGCGGGAGGGCTCCCAATGAGCAGTTCTTC. This encodes CASSFEGGRAPNEQFF.

Turning to this clonotype: At one end the junction does not follow the germline gene, possibly because of a read error. The chain employs TRBV6-2 or TRBV6-3 and TRBJ2-2; D tentatively reads TRBD1 or TRBD2 (6 bases each). The CDR3 loop spans 16 amino acids. Germline-derived CDR1 and CDR2 are MNHEY and SVGEGT. For the CDR3, the DNA is TGTGCCAGCAGTTCCCGGGGGCCACCGAACACCGGGGAGCTGTCTTTT. As protein: CASSSRGPPNTGELSF.